The clone carrying this TCR beta chain was seen only a few times. The antigen is not known. The source of the sample is a study of metastatic and nonmetastatic thyroid tumors. Study in general: Where malignant and benign thyroid patients were concerned, repertoires were compared across blood and tumor or nodule tissue.

Germline trimming cut 3 bases from V and 5 bases from J; bases unmatched to any gene: 7. CDR3 length equals 16 residues. Germline CDR1 MNHNS, CDR2 SASEGT. TCRdb re-processed the PCR reads through MiXCR. The sample carries more than 8,000 clones, around 40% recorded once. Every patient underwent thyroid surgery untreated. General observations from the study: Within blood and tumor, benign nodules reportedly had significantly lower TCR beta diversity than malignant thyroid tumors did.

The sequence derives from a male donor with papillary thyroid cancer or a benign thyroid nodule (not recorded which). Some clones in this sample may be carry-over from other donors' samples. V gene TRBV6-1 combines with J gene TRBJ1-6, with 7 bases that match TRBD1. The sequenced sample consisted of tumor tissue. This CDR3 is CASSERTGAHNSPLHF. CDR3 bases: TGTGCCAGCAGTGAGCGAACAGGGGCCCATAATTCACCCCTCCACTTT.